Shown below are 13 T cell receptor beta chains from a single sample sequenced in a study of shared clonotypes between healthy human individuals. Generated by immunoSEQ multiplex PCR, the TCRdb table keeps only in-frame clones and is missing some. The table includes approximately 2,000,000 clones, 85% to 95% detected once. The naive CD8 subset, CD45RO-negative cells positively selected for CCR7, excluded terminally differentiated effector memory CD45RA+ cells. Sample: naive CD8+ T cells from PBMCs. Receptors originate from a man younger than 30 in good health. Some clones in this sample may be carry-over from other donors' samples.

The chain joins TRBV4-1 to TRBJ1-2; D unresolved. This CDR3 contains 18 residues. Germline-derived CDR1 and CDR2 are MGHRA and YSYEKL. Trimming pared 2 bases from V and 4 bases from J, leaving 23 bases between. CDR3 DNA: TGCGCCAGCAGCCAAAACCCCGAAGGATGGGAGGGCGGCTATGGCTACACCTTC. It codes for CASSQNPEGWEGGYGYTF.

The chain has TRBV19 and TRBJ1-1, with D possibly TRBD1 on 6 matching bases. The CDR3 extends over 13 amino acids. Germline lookup yields CDR1 LNHDA and CDR2 SQIVND (reference sequence). V gave up 6 bases and J gave up 4 bases, with 12 bases separating them. Here the CDR3 DNA reads TGTGCCAGTAGCCAAGGACAGATCACTGAAGCTTTCTTT. Translation gives CASSQGQITEAFF.

J is TRBJ1-2 and V is TRBV7-9; D gene unclear. The CDR3 spans 15 residues. Per the germline V gene, CDR1 is SEHNR and CDR2 is FQNEAQ (reference sequence). Trimming took 5 bases from V and 0 from J, leaving 13 bases between them. CDR3 amino acids: CASSTPELSNYGYTF. CDR3 sequence (DNA): TGTGCCAGCAGCACCCCCGAGCTATCTAACTATGGCTACACCTTC.

In its sample, this clone was seen once. The chain links TRBV7-8 to TRBJ2-1; D gene unclear. Trimming pared 6 bases from V and 4 bases from J, leaving 7 bases between. This CDR3 contains 12 residues. Germline V gives CDR1 SGHVS, CDR2 FQNEAQ. The DNA for the CDR3 is TGTGCCAGCAGGGGCTTTTACAATGAGCAGTTCTTC. It codes for CASRGFYNEQFF.

The chain uses TRBV7-9 and TRBJ2-2, with TRBD1 matching over 7 bases. The V and J ends lost 7 bases and 3 bases, in that order; junction bases with no gene match: 5. Germline loops: CDR1 SEHNR, CDR2 FQNEAQ (reference sequence). The CDR3 totals 14 residues. As DNA, the CDR3 is TGTGCCAGCAAGGGACAGCTAGACACCGGGGAGCTGTTTTTT. Protein: CASKGQLDTGELFF.

This clone was counted a few times. The V and J genes are TRBV7-9 and TRBJ1-1; D call uncertain. The CDR3 loop spans 12 amino acids. With 5 bases removed from V and 5 bases from J, the gap between germline ends came to 9 bases. Germline-derived CDR1 and CDR2 are SEHNR and FQNEAQ (reference sequence). The CDR3 DNA reads TGTGCCAGCAGCCGAGACGGAACTGAAGCTTTCTTT. Protein: CASSRDGTEAFF.

The rearrangement joins TRBV13 to TRBJ2-1; 11 nucleotides match TRBD2. The CDR3 is 19 residues long. Germline-derived CDR1 and CDR2 are PRHDT and FYEKMQ (reference sequence). Losses at the gene ends were 5 bases for V and 6 bases for J; bases not matched to a gene: 18. CDR3 region: CASSGTTSGIDVHVNEQFF. Here the CDR3 DNA reads TGTGCCAGCAGCGGGACGACTAGCGGGATCGACGTACATGTCAATGAGCAGTTCTTC.

The chain joins TRBV10-1 to TRBJ2-1; TRBD2 agrees at 7 bases. The ends lost 5 bases at V and 10 bases at J; junction bases unmatched: 11. The CDR3 is 14 amino acids. CDR1 and CDR2 (germline): WNHNN, SYGVQD (reference sequence). CDR3 sequence reads: CASSPREVPWEQFF. The CDR3 nucleotides are TGCGCCAGCAGTCCCCGGGAGGTTCCCTGGGAGCAGTTCTTC.

This sequence joins TRBV7-9 and TRBJ2-1; D possibly uses TRBD1 or TRBD2 (6 bases each). Trimming took 3 bases from V and 7 from J, leaving 13 bases between them. There are 14 residues in the CDR3. Germline V gene data show CDR1 as SEHNR and CDR2 as FQNEAQ (reference sequence). CDR3 DNA: TGTGCCAGCAGCTTGGGGGGCCAGCAGAATGAGCAGTTCTTC. Translated: CASSLGGQQNEQFF.

The CDR3 DNA follows: TGTGCCAGCAACCCGGGACTAGCGGATCCTAATGAGCAGTTCTTC. This gives the protein CASNPGLADPNEQFF. The V call is TRBV7-9, the J call TRBJ2-1; 11 nucleotides line up with TRBD2. The CDR3 runs to 15 residues. The germline CDR1 and CDR2 sequences are SEHNR and FQNEAQ (reference sequence). V was clipped by 7 bases and J by 7 bases; unmatched bases: 9.

The chain uses TRBV27 and TRBJ2-7; TRBD1 aligns across 7 bases. The trim removed 3 bases at V and 5 bases at J, leaving 7 bases unmatched. The CDR3 sequence is 14 residues long. Germline CDR1 and CDR2: MNHEY and SMNVEV (reference sequence). In DNA form, the CDR3 reads TGTGCCAGCAGTTTCCGGGACAGTACCGACGAGCAGTACTTC. Translating gives CASSFRDSTDEQYF.

The J gene is TRBJ1-1, the V gene TRBV11-2; a weak D match, TRBD1 (5 bases). CDR1 SGHAT and CDR2 FQNNGV come from the germline V gene. CDR3 length: 13 residues. V lost 1 base and J 5 bases, leaving 8 bases between the germline ends. The CDR3 spells CASSLGGTTEAFF. In nucleotides, the CDR3 is TGTGCCAGCAGCTTAGGGGGGACTACTGAAGCTTTCTTT.

The chain has TRBV6-5 and TRBJ2-1; D unclear. V lost 2 bases and J lost 5, with 10 bases in between. Germline lookup yields CDR1 MNHEY and CDR2 SVGAGI. There are 14 residues in the CDR3. The CDR3 nucleotides are TGTGCCAGCAGTTACCGGGTCAGCAACAATGAGCAGTTCTTC. This gives the protein CASSYRVSNNEQFF.